This T cell receptor (beta chain) is drawn from a study of shared T cell receptors in the human thymus. The data were produced by immunoSEQ multiplex PCR, yet TCRdb's version contains in-frame clones alone and is incomplete. In the table there are over 650,000 clones, 80% to 90% of which are singletons. V was pared by 4 bases and J by 5 bases, with 13 bases of the junction left unmatched. Germline V gene sequence: CDR1 SGHTA, CDR2 FQGNSA. The CDR3 is 17 residues long. These data were likewise used in another study, on human thymus T cells. That study adds: What appeared biased in thymic and blood repertoires was the usage of V and J genes.

Sequencing used thymocytes. The TCR comes from a boy younger than two with a congenital heart defect. The J gene is TRBJ1-4, the V gene TRBV7-2; 7 positions agree with TRBD1. The CDR3 region has the DNA TGTGCCAGCAGCTCTAACCACCGGACAGGAAAGAATGAAAAACTGTTTTTT. It yields the protein CASSSNHRTGKNEKLFF.